The sequence of this T cell receptor beta chain was determined in a study of T cells in Graves' hyperthyroidism and ophthalmopathy. Study conclusions and caveats: Separating ophthalmopathy from stable hyperthyroidism was achieved by a 13 V-J model.

Inclusion characteristics of ophthalmopathy patients comprised a Clinical Activity Score of at least 3, a NOSPECS grade of at least 4, and duration under 3 months. Uncontrolled infection, other autoimmune disease, pregnancy or lactation excluded patients. PBMCs stemmed from under 11 ml fresh peripheral blood. The TCR beta CDR3 regions underwent amplification using RNA transcripts as the source. Initially, a first-round RT-PCR of the TCR CDR3 employed the HTBI primer set. In TCRdb, the multiplex PCR reads were re-called with MiXCR into one record per CDR3 protein. There are 350,000 to 450,000 distinct CDR3 sequences in the sample; roughly an eighth occur only once, and approximately 27% lies in the top ten. This clonotype has more than one count but fewer than ten. Antigen: not known. This CDR3 has 15 residues. Germline CDR1 reads LGHNT; CDR2 reads FRNRAP. Trimming removed 5 bases from V and 0 bases from J, with 11 bases in between.

This TCR derives from a man over 45 with Graves' ophthalmopathy. The rearrangement uses TRBV12-5 and TRBJ2-1, with D tentatively TRBD1 (6 bases). The sequenced sample consisted of blood. The CDR3 spells CASGRTVSSYNEQFF. The CDR3 DNA sequence: TGTGCTAGTGGTAGGACAGTAAGCTCCTACAATGAGCAGTTCTTC.